The clone carrying this T cell receptor beta chain was found many times. The antigen remains unidentified. Cases classed as stable hyperthyroidism had no ophthalmopathy within 18 months of follow-up. Ages of hyperthyroidism patients ran from 18 to 65, and their diagnoses were new, under 2 months' duration. The CDR3 spans 13 residues. Germline V gene sequence: CDR1 GTSNPN, CDR2 SVGIG (reference sequence). V was trimmed by 5 bases and J by 7 bases, leaving 15 bases between them. These data originate in a study of Graves' ophthalmopathy and Graves' hyperthyroidism. Study-level results: In blood, most expanded thyroid clonotypes above 0.001 frequency were also detected.

Amplifying from RNA transcripts, the study obtained TCR beta CDR3 regions. First-round RT-PCR employed HTBI primers, with a second-round multiplex PCR after it. TCRdb re-analysed the multiplex PCR reads in MiXCR, keeping a single row per CDR3 protein. The table has just over 600,000 distinct CDR3 sequences, approximately 21% seen once. The specimen sequenced was peripheral blood. The TCR was taken from a woman between 18 and 29 years old with stable Graves' hyperthyroidism. Some clones in this sample may be carry-over from other donors' samples. The chain uses TRBV30 and TRBJ1-5; a weak D match, TRBD1 (6 bases). In DNA form, the CDR3 reads TGTGCCTGGGGAGAGGGGGTCAGCCAGCCCCAGCATTTT. Encoded protein: CAWGEGVSQPQHF.